The clone carrying this T cell receptor beta chain was counted only a few times. No antigen is known for it. Construction of the TCRbeta library involved unique molecular identifiers. A single record per CDR3 protein comes from TCRdb applying MiXCR to the PCR reads. The sample lists some 78,000 distinct CDR3 sequences; 12% to 15% were seen once. The V gene end was trimmed by 4 bases and the J gene end by 7 bases; junction bases not matched to a gene: 6. Germline CDR1 and CDR2: MNHEY and SVGEGT. This CDR3 spans 14 amino acids. The data derive from a study of T-cell reconstitution after alpha-beta-depleted transplantation in children. Study-wide points: T-cell counts and diversity were attributed mostly to newly produced T cells one year after transplant.

This receptor was taken from a male patient between 2 and 10 years old who had a stem cell transplant for acute lymphoblastic leukemia, so the T cells may come from the graft donor. The material sequenced was PBMCs, mostly from graft donor cells, taken 180 days after TCRalphabeta/CD19-depleted stem cell transplant. This chain connects TRBV6-2 or TRBV6-3 to TRBJ2-1, with 8 bases aligning to TRBD2. The CDR3 here is CASSWGLVRNEQFF. In nucleotides, the CDR3 is TGTGCCAGCAGTTGGGGACTAGTCAGGAATGAGCAGTTCTTC.